The entry below gives a single T cell receptor (beta chain) sequence along with its context. This entry is derived from a study of cytomegalovirus exposure and HLA in healthy donors. Study information: The same platform was used for the 130 or so validation repertoires and the approximately 670 first-cohort repertoires, a later analysis reported.

This CDR3 is built from 13 residues. CDR1 and CDR2 (germline): SGHRS, YFSETQ. The protocol was immunoSEQ multiplex PCR, while the TCRdb copy is restricted to in-frame clones and leaves out a portion. Of some 120,000 clones in the sample, roughly 95% were seen once. The receptor's source is a young man in good health and CMV-seronegative. Specimen: PBMCs. V gene TRBV5-1 combines with J gene TRBJ2-5; D gene ambiguous. TRBJ2-7 matches the DNA end more closely, so the J call is doubtful. CDR3 sequence reads: CASSFDIPYEQYF. The CDR3 DNA follows: TGCGCCAGCAGCTTCGACATACCCTACGAGCAGTACTTC.